The 28 T cell receptor beta chains below were found in one sample sequenced in a study of lymphopenia after photon versus proton radiotherapy. TCRdb's copy holds only in-frame clones and misses some; the assay was immunoSEQ multiplex PCR. The repertoire holds about 70,000 clones, 85% to 95% seen once, with 2% to 2.5% in the top ten. Here the sequenced sample was peripheral blood, taken from a patient treated with photon-based radiotherapy. The origin of the receptors is a woman aged 35 to 49 with cholangiocarcinoma.

V is TRBV9 and J is TRBJ1-1; tentatively, D is TRBD1 (5 bases). CDR3 length: 15 residues. Looked up from germline, CDR1 is SGDLS and CDR2 is YYNGEE. V gave up 4 bases and J gave up 4 bases, with 17 bases separating them. The CDR3 DNA follows: TGTGCCAGCAGCCCAGCGGGAGGGACGGGCACTGAAGCTTTCTTT. As protein: CASSPAGGTGTEAFF. Using reference TRBV9 and TRBJ1-1 for the parts outside the CDR3, the full variable domain is DSGVTQTPKHLITATGQRVTLRCSPRSGDLSVYWYQQSLDQGLQFLIQYYNGEERAKGNILERFSAQQFPDLHSELNLSSLELGDSALYFCASSPAGGTGTEAFFGQGTRLTVV.

CDR3: CASSLISGSAYEQYF. In DNA form, the CDR3 reads TGTGCCAGCAGTTTAATATCGGGATCGGCCTACGAGCAGTACTTC. This chain links TRBV28 with TRBJ2-7; weak D call: TRBD2 (5 bases). The CDR3 length is 15 residues. From germline, CDR1 is MDHEN and CDR2 SYDVKM. V was pared by 2 bases and J by 2 bases, with 13 bases between.

This chain's CDR3 is CASGSGQGTYGYTF. The CDR3 coding sequence is TGTGCCAGCGGTTCCGGACAGGGGACCTATGGCTACACCTTC. The chain joins TRBV2 to TRBJ1-2; TRBD1 aligns across 9 bases. The V gene end was trimmed by 8 bases and the J gene end by 4 bases; junction bases not matched to a gene: 8. The CDR3 is 14 residues long. Germline values: CDR1 SNHLY, CDR2 FYNNEI.

This sequence joins TRBV11-2 and TRBJ1-4, with a tentative D call TRBD1 (5 bases). Germline loops: CDR1 SGHAT, CDR2 FQNNGV. V lost 5 bases and J 4 bases, leaving 14 bases between the germline ends. The CDR3 totals 15 residues. DNA for the CDR3: TGTGCCAGCAGCCCTCTTGGGACTTTTAATGAAAAACTGTTTTTT. Translation gives CASSPLGTFNEKLFF.

The chain couples TRBV7-9 to TRBJ2-2; no reliable D call. Germline V gives CDR1 SEHNR, CDR2 FQNEAQ (reference sequence). CDR3 length: 13 amino acids. Between the trimmed V and J ends, which lost 5 bases and 6 bases, there was a span of 10 bases. CDR3 nucleotides: TGTGCCAGCAGCCCCCTCGGGCCCGGGGAGCTGTTTTTT. It translates to CASSPLGPGELFF.

The chain employs TRBV30 and TRBJ1-2; 7 nucleotides match TRBD1. The CDR3 loop spans 14 amino acids. Germline trimming cut 5 bases from V and 8 bases from J; bases unmatched to any gene: 14. Germline CDR1 is GTSNPN and CDR2 is SVGIG (reference sequence). The chain's CDR3 is CAWAPNRGRSGYTF. The CDR3 DNA follows: TGTGCCTGGGCGCCCAACAGGGGACGGAGCGGCTACACCTTC. The full variable domain, its missing parts supplied by reference TRBV30 and TRBJ1-2, is SQTIHQWPATLVQPVGSPLSLECTVEGTSNPNLYWYRQAAGRGLQLLFYSVGIGQISSEVPQNLSASRPQDRQFILSSKKLLLSDSGFYLCAWAPNRGRSGYTFGSGTRLTVV.

This clone showed up just once. The same CDR3 also results from other DNA sequences found in this sample. This chain uses TRBV27 with TRBJ2-7, with TRBD2 matching 14 bases. With 3 bases clipped from V and 3 bases from J, the junction kept 1 base outside the gene matches. The V gene's germline CDR1 is MNHEY and CDR2 SMNVEV (reference sequence). The CDR3 contains 15 residues. Here the CDR3 DNA reads TGTGCCAGCAGTTTGGGGACTAGCGGGAGCTACGAGCAGTACTTC. This encodes CASSLGTSGSYEQYF.

This clone was recorded once. The J gene is TRBJ2-5, the V gene TRBV6-1; 8 positions match TRBD2. The germline V gene encodes CDR1 MNHNS and CDR2 SASEGT. This CDR3 has 14 residues. The trim removed 6 bases at V and 5 bases at J, leaving 8 bases unmatched. The CDR3 DNA reads as TGTGCCAGCAGGGGAGACACTAGCGGCGAGACCCAGTACTTC. Residues: CASRGDTSGETQYF.

The chain links TRBV5-5 to TRBJ1-1, with D perhaps matching TRBD1 (5 bases). Trimming left V 3 bases short and J 5 bases short, with 5 bases between. This CDR3 has 11 amino acids. The germline V gene has CDR1 SGHKS and CDR2 YYEKEE (reference sequence). CDR3 DNA sequence: TGTGCCAGCAGCTGGGGGACTGAAGCTTTCTTT. It encodes CASSWGTEAFF.

The rearrangement joins TRBV30 to TRBJ2-2, with D perhaps TRBD1 (6 bases). The ends were cut back, 2 bases at V and 7 bases at J, with 17 bases in the middle. CDR1 and CDR2 from the germline V gene are GTSNPN and SVGIG (reference sequence). The CDR3 sequence is 15 residues long. CDR3 amino acids: CAWSMGPARGGELFF. CDR3 DNA sequence: TGTGCCTGGAGTATGGGGCCAGCCAGGGGCGGGGAGCTGTTTTTT.

CDR3: CASIFLGGTNTEAFF. As DNA, the CDR3 is TGTGCCAGCATATTTCTGGGGGGAACGAACACTGAAGCTTTCTTT. The V gene is TRBV6-1, the J gene TRBJ1-1, with D maybe TRBD1 (5 bases). The V end lost 7 bases, the J end lost 1 base, and 16 bases lay between the germline ends. CDR1 and CDR2 (germline): MNHNS, SASEGT. The CDR3 contains 15 residues.

The gene calls are TRBV30 and TRBJ2-3, with D hard to call. Germline CDR1 reads GTSNPN; CDR2 reads SVGIG (reference sequence). Trimming shortened V by 4 bases and J by 2 bases, and 7 bases separated the two germline ends. This CDR3 comprises 12 residues. The CDR3 sequence: CAWNADTDTQYF. The CDR3 DNA reads TGTGCCTGGAACGCGGACACAGATACGCAGTATTTT.

The chain recombines TRBV5-1 with TRBJ1-1; 9 nucleotides agree with TRBD1. Germline V gene sequence: CDR1 SGHRS, CDR2 YFSETQ. V dropped 4 bases and J dropped 3; count of bases not matched to a gene: 1. The CDR3 has 13 residues. CDR3: CASSRQGDTEAFF. The CDR3 nucleotides are TGCGCCAGCAGCCGACAGGGGGACACTGAAGCTTTCTTT.

The chain carries TRBV7-9 and TRBJ2-2, with TRBD1 as a possible D gene (6 bases). The V and J ends lost 0 bases and 0 bases respectively, with 11 bases between them. The CDR3 contains 17 residues. Germline CDR1 and CDR2: SEHNR and FQNEAQ (reference sequence). The CDR3 bases are TGTGCCAGCAGCTTAGCGCTAGGACAGACGAACACCGGGGAGCTGTTTTTT. Its translation: CASSLALGQTNTGELFF. Using reference TRBV7-9 and TRBJ2-2 for the parts outside the CDR3, the full variable domain is DTGVSQNPRHKITKRGQNVTFRCDPISEHNRLYWYRQTLGQGPEFLTYFQNEAQLEKSRLLSDRFSAERPKGSFSTLEIQRTEQGDSAMYLCASSLALGQTNTGELFFGEGSRLTVL.

The chain couples TRBV14 to TRBJ1-2; no clear D. V gave up 4 bases and J gave up 4 bases, with 10 bases separating them. CDR3 size: 13 residues. Germline lookup yields CDR1 SGHDN and CDR2 FVKESK. The CDR3 protein is CASSPEDRYGYTF. CDR3 nucleotide sequence: TGTGCCAGCAGCCCCGAGGATCGCTATGGCTACACCTTC.

This chain connects TRBV25-1 to TRBJ2-1; D is ambiguous. The CDR3 length is 13 residues. V gave up 0 bases and J gave up 8 bases, with 8 bases separating them. CDR1 MGHDK and CDR2 SYGVNS come from the germline V gene. In DNA, the CDR3 is TGTGCCAGCAGTGAATATAAGACGGATGAGCAGTTCTTC. Its translation: CASSEYKTDEQFF.

The chain is built from TRBV11-3 and TRBJ2-3, with 7 bases aligning to TRBD2. CDR3 length: 15 residues. V gave up 1 base and J gave up 4 bases; unmatched junction bases: 5. In germline, CDR1 is SGHNT, CDR2 YENEEA. The CDR3 is CASSLGAGDSDTQYF. The CDR3 region has the DNA TGTGCCAGCAGCTTAGGGGCGGGAGATTCAGATACGCAGTATTTT. The complete variable domain, with remaining parts taken from reference TRBV11-3 and TRBJ2-3, reads EAGVVQSPRYKIIEKKQPVAFWCNPISGHNTLYWYLQNLGQGPELLIRYENEEAVDDSQLPKDRFSAERLKGVDSTLKIQPAELGDSAVYLCASSLGAGDSDTQYFGPGTRLTVL.

The chain couples TRBV6-1 to TRBJ1-2, with D unclear. V lost 2 bases and J 4 bases, leaving 8 bases between the germline ends. The CDR3 consists of 13 residues. Germline CDR1 reads MNHNS; CDR2 reads SASEGT. The CDR3 DNA follows: TGTGCCAGCAGTGAATCGGGTCTCTATGGCTACACCTTC. It is translated as CASSESGLYGYTF.

The CDR3 reads CASSFSGIQGAAAFF. CDR3 DNA: TGTGCCAGCAGCTTCTCAGGCATCCAGGGGGCCGCAGCTTTCTTT. The chain has TRBV5-8 and TRBJ1-1; 8 bases are shared with TRBD1. This CDR3 has 15 amino acids. Germline V gene lookup returns CDR1 SGHTS and CDR2 YDEGEE. Germline trimming cut 2 bases from V and 10 bases from J; bases unmatched to any gene: 13. Drawing the rest from reference TRBV5-8 and TRBJ1-1, the complete variable domain is EAGVTQSPTHLIKTRGQQATLRCSPISGHTSVYWYQQALGLGLQFLLWYDEGEERNRGNFPPRFSGRQFPNYSSELNVNALELEDSALYLCASSFSGIQGAAAFFGQGTRLTVV.

The chain recombines TRBV5-1 with TRBJ1-5, with D unclear. V lost 5 bases and J 0 bases, leaving 12 bases between the germline ends. Germline-derived CDR1 and CDR2 are SGHRS and YFSETQ. The CDR3 runs 15 residues. The CDR3 here is CASRTESSSNQPQHF. In DNA, the CDR3 is TGCGCCAGCAGGACTGAGTCCTCTAGCAATCAGCCCCAGCATTTT.

In regard to this clone: At one end the junction does not follow the germline gene, possibly because of a read error. This sample includes further DNA sequences coding for the same CDR3. The chain is built from TRBV30 and TRBJ2-7; D remains unclear. The germline CDR1 and CDR2 sequences are GTSNPN and SVGIG (reference sequence). This CDR3 spans 15 amino acids. CDR3 in amino acids: CAWSVGSAHYYEQYF. The CDR3 nucleotides read TGTGCTTGGAGTGTAGGATCGGCACATTACTACGAGCAGTACTTC.

In this sample, this clone turned up once. The rearrangement uses TRBV18 and TRBJ2-1; D not resolved. The CDR3 is 13 amino acids. Germline V gives CDR1 KGHSH, CDR2 LQKENI. Trimming shortened V by 1 base and J by 9 bases, and 10 bases separated the two germline ends. CDR3 in DNA: TGTGCCAGCTCACCACTGGGGATTCGTGAGCAGTTCTTC. Translation gives CASSPLGIREQFF.

In its sample, this clone was seen once. The chain carries TRBV7-2 and TRBJ1-1; D not resolved. This CDR3 has 13 residues. Germline CDR1 and CDR2: SGHTA and FQGNSA. V lost 2 bases, J lost 4 bases, and 8 bases lay in between. Here the CDR3 reads CASSLSVATEAFF. The CDR3 nucleotides are TGTGCCAGCAGCTTATCCGTTGCCACTGAAGCTTTCTTT.

The chain carries TRBV19 and TRBJ2-7; D is possibly TRBD1 (6 bases). The CDR3 covers 14 residues. Between the trimmed V and J ends, which lost 5 bases and 6 bases, there was a span of 17 bases. Germline CDR1 reads LNHDA; CDR2 reads SQIVND (reference sequence). The DNA for the CDR3 is TGTGCCAGTAGTGCCGGACAGACGAAGGGCGAGCAGTACTTC. It translates to CASSAGQTKGEQYF. Filled out from reference TRBV19 and TRBJ2-7, the complete variable domain reads DGGITQSPKYLFRKEGQNVTLSCEQNLNHDAMYWYRQDPGQGLRLIYYSQIVNDFQKGDIAEGYSVSREKKESFPLTVTSAQKNPTAFYLCASSAGQTKGEQYFGPGTRLTVT.

The chain couples TRBV18 to TRBJ1-2, with 9 positions matching TRBD1. Germline V gene data show CDR1 as KGHSH and CDR2 as LQKENI. Trimming at V came to 3 bases and at J to 7 bases, leaving 12 bases not matched to a gene. This CDR3 is built from 16 residues. CDR3 nucleotides: TGTGCCAGCTCACCTTCCGAGGGGGGACAGGGAGGTGGCTACACCTTC. Amino acid sequence: CASSPSEGGQGGGYTF. Combining the CDR3 with reference TRBV18 and TRBJ1-2 gives the whole variable domain NAGVMQNPRHLVRRRGQEARLRCSPMKGHSHVYWYRQLPEEGLKFMVYLQKENIIDESGMPKERFSAEFPKEGPSILRIQQVVRGDSAAYFCASSPSEGGQGGGYTFGSGTRLTVV.

The chain employs TRBV4-2 and TRBJ2-1; D uncertain. The CDR3 covers 16 residues. Germline-derived CDR1 and CDR2 are LGHNA and YNFKEQ. Trimming shortened V by 0 bases and J by 0 bases, and 9 bases separated the two germline ends. The CDR3 is CASSQDIRSSYNEQFF. The CDR3 DNA follows: TGTGCCAGCAGCCAAGACATCCGGAGCTCCTACAATGAGCAGTTCTTC.

The J gene is TRBJ2-1, the V gene TRBV27; 7 bases map to TRBD2. The CDR3 runs 15 residues. Germline CDR1 and CDR2: MNHEY and SMNVEV (reference sequence). J was trimmed by 15 bases and V by 5 bases; bases with no gene match: 19. CDR3 nucleotides: TGTGCCAGCAGTCCGCGTGGGACTAACGGCCCAAGAGTGTTCTTC. Amino acid sequence: CASSPRGTNGPRVFF.

V and J are TRBV4-1 and TRBJ2-7; 10 positions agree with TRBD2. This CDR3 contains 16 residues. V lost 3 bases and J lost 5; bases outside the gene matches: 10. Germline-derived CDR1 and CDR2 are MGHRA and YSYEKL. The CDR3 loop reads CASSHPPAGGQNEQYF. The CDR3 region has the DNA TGCGCCAGCAGCCACCCACCAGCGGGAGGGCAAAACGAGCAGTACTTC.